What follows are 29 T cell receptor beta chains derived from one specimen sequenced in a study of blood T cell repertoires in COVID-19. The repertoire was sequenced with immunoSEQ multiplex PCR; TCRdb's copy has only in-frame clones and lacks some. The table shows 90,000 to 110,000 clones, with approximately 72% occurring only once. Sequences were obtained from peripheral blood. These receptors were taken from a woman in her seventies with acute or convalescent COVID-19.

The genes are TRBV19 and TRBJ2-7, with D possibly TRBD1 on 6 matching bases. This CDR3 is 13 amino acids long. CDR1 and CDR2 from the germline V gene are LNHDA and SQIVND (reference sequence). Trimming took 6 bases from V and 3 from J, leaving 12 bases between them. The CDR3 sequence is CASRPGQNYEQYF. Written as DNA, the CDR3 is TGTGCCAGTAGACCCGGACAGAACTACGAGCAGTACTTC. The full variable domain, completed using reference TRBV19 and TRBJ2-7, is DGGITQSPKYLFRKEGQNVTLSCEQNLNHDAMYWYRQDPGQGLRLIYYSQIVNDFQKGDIAEGYSVSREKKESFPLTVTSAQKNPTAFYLCASRPGQNYEQYFGPGTRLTVT.

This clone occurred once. The CDR3: CASSPFNEKLFF. Here the CDR3 DNA reads TGTGCCAGCAGTCCCTTTAATGAAAAACTGTTTTTT. The chain uses TRBV12-3 or TRBV12-4 and TRBJ1-4; D is unclear. This CDR3 is 12 amino acids long. V dropped 5 bases and J dropped 4 bases, with 5 bases sitting between them.

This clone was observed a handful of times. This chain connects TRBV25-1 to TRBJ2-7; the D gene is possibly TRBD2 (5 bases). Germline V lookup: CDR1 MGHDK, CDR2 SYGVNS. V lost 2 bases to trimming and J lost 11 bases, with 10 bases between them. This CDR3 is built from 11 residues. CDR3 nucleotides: TGTGCCAGCAGTGAAAGCACGGGGAAGTACTTC. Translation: CASSESTGKYF.

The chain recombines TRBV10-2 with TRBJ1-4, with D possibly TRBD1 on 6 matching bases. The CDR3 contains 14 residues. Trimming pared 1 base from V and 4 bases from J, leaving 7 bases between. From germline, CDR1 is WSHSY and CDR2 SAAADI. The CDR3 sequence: CASSELQGNEKLFF. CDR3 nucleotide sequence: TGCGCCAGCAGTGAGTTACAGGGTAATGAAAAACTGTTTTTT.

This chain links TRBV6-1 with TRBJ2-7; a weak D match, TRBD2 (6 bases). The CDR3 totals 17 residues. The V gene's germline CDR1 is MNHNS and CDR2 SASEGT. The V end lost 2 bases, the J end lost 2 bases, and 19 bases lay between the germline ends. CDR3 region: CASSELGGAGNTYEQYF. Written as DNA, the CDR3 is TGTGCCAGCAGTGAATTAGGCGGGGCAGGGAATACCTACGAGCAGTACTTC.

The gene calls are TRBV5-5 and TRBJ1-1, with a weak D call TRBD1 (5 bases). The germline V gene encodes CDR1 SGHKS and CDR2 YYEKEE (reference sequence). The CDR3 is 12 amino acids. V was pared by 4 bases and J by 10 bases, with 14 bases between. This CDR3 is CASSIQGGGAFF. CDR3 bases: TGTGCCAGCAGCATTCAGGGCGGCGGAGCTTTCTTT.

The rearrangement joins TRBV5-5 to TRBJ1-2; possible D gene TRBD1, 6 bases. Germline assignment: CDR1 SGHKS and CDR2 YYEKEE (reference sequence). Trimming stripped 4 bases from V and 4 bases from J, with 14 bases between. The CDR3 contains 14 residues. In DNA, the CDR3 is TGTGCCAGCAGCCCCTCGGACAGCTTCTATGGCTACACCTTC. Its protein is CASSPSDSFYGYTF.

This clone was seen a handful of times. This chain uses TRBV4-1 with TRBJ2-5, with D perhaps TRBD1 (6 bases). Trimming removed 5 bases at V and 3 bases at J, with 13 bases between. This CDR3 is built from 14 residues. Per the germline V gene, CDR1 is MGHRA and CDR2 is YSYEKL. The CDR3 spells CASSSGQIEETQYF. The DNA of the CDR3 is TGCGCCAGCAGCTCGGGACAAATTGAAGAGACCCAGTACTTC.

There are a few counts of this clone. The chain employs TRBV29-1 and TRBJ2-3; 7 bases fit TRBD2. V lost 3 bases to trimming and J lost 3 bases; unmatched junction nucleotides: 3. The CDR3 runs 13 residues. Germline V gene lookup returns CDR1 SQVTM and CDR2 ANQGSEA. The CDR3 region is CSVDGGLTDTQYF. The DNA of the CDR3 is TGCAGCGTTGACGGGGGGTTGACAGATACGCAGTATTTT.

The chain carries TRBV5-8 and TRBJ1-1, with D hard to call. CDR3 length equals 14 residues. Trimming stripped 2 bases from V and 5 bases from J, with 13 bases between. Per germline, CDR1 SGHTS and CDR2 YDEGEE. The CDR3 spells CASSFGGLGTEAFF. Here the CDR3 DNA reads TGTGCCAGCAGCTTTGGAGGGCTCGGGACTGAAGCTTTCTTT.

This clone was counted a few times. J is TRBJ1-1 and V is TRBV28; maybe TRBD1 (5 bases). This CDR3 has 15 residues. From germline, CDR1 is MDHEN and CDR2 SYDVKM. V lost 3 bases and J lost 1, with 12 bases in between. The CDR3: CASSFLGGRNTEAFF. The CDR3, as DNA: TGTGCCAGCAGTTTTCTCGGGGGGAGGAACACTGAAGCTTTCTTT.

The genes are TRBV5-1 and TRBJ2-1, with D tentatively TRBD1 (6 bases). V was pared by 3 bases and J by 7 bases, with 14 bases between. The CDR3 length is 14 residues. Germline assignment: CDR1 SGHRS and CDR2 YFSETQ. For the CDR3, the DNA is TGCGCCAGCAGCTCGGACAGCAAAAAGAATGAGCAGTTCTTC. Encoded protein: CASSSDSKKNEQFF.

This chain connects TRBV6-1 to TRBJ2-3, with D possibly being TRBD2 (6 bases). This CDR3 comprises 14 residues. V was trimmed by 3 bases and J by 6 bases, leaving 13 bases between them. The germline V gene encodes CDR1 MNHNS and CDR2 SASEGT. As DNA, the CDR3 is TGTGCCAGCAGTGACGGGATGGGGAGGGATACGCAGTATTTT. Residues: CASSDGMGRDTQYF.

CDR3 in DNA: TGTGCCAGCAGCGCCAGGGGAGTTACTACTCAGCCCCAGCATTTT. The encoded protein is CASSARGVTTQPQHF. This chain joins TRBV5-4 and TRBJ1-5; D perhaps matches TRBD1 (6 bases). The CDR3 is 15 amino acids. CDR1 is SGHNT, CDR2 YYREEE, per germline (reference sequence). Trimming stripped 4 bases from V and 6 bases from J, with 17 bases between.

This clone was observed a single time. CDR3 loop: CASSPSLRDRGHFSGNTIYF. The CDR3 region has the DNA TGTGCCAGCTCACCTTCTCTTCGAGACAGGGGCCATTTCTCTGGAAACACCATATATTTT. The chain links TRBV18 to TRBJ1-3; the match to TRBD1 covers 8 bases. The V and J ends lost 3 bases and 0 bases, in that order; junction bases with no gene match: 16. The CDR3 has 20 residues. The germline V gene has CDR1 KGHSH and CDR2 LQKENI.

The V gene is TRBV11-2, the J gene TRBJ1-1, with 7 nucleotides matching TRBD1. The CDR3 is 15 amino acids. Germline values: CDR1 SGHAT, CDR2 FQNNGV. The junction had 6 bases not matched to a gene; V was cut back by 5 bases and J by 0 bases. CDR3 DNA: TGTGCCAGCAGCGGAGACAGGGTTATGAACACTGAAGCTTTCTTT. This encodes CASSGDRVMNTEAFF. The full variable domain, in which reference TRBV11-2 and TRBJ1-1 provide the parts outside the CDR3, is EAGVAQSPRYKIIEKRQSVAFWCNPISGHATLYWYQQILGQGPKLLIQFQNNGVVDDSQLPKDRFSAERLKGVDSTLKIQPAKLEDSAVYLCASSGDRVMNTEAFFGQGTRLTVV.

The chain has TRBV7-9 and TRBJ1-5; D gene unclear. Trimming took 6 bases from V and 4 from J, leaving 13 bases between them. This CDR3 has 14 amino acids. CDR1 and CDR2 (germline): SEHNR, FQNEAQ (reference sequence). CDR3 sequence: CASSVGGPNQPQHF. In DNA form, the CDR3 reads TGTGCCAGCAGTGTCGGCGGCCCGAATCAGCCCCAGCATTTT.

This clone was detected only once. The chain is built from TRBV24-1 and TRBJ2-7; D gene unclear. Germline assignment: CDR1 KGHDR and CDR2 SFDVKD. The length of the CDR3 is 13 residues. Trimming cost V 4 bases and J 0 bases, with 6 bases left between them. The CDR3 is CATSDPGSYEQYF. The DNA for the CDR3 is TGTGCCACCAGTGACCCGGGCTCCTACGAGCAGTACTTC.

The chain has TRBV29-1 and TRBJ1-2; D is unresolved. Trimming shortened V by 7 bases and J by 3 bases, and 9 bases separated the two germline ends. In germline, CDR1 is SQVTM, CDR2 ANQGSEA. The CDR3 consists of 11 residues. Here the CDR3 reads CSGGVDYGYTF. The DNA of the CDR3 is TGCAGCGGTGGAGTTGACTATGGCTACACCTTC.

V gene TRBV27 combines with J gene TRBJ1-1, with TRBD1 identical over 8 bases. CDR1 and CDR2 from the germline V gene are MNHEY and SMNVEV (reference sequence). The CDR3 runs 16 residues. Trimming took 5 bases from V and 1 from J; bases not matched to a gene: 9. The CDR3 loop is CASSPRQGSRNTEAFF. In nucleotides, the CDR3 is TGTGCCAGCAGTCCGCGACAGGGGAGCCGGAACACTGAAGCTTTCTTT.

This chain's CDR3 is CASSSVQVDYGYTF. CDR3 nucleotide sequence: TGTGCCAGCAGTTCTGTCCAGGTTGACTATGGCTACACCTTC. The chain links TRBV28 to TRBJ1-2; D is unresolved. CDR1 and CDR2 (germline): MDHEN, SYDVKM. The germline V and J ends were trimmed by 4 bases and 3 bases, with 12 bases remaining between them. The CDR3 loop spans 14 amino acids.

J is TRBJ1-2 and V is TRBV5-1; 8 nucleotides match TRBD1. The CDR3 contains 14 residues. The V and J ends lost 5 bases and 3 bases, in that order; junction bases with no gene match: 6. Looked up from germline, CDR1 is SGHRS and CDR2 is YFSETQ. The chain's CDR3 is CASSATGVDYGYTF. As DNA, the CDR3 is TGCGCCAGCAGTGCGACAGGGGTCGACTATGGCTACACCTTC.

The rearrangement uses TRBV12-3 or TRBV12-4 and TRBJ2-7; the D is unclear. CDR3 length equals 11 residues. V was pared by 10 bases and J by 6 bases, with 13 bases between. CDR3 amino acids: CATLYGGEQYF. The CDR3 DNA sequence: TGTGCCACCTTGTACGGCGGCGAGCAGTACTTC.

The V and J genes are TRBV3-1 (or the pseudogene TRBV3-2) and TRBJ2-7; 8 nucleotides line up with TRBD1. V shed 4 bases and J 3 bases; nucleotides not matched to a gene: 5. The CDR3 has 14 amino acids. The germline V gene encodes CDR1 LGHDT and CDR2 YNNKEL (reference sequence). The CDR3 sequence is CASSPGTGFYEQYF. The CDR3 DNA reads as TGTGCCAGCAGCCCAGGGACAGGTTTCTACGAGCAGTACTTC.

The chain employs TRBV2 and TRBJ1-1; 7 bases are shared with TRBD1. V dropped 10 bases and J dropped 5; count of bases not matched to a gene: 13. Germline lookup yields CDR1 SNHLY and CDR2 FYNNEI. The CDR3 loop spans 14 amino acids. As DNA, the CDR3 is TGTGCCACACAGGACAGGTCGTCATCGACTGAAGCTTTCTTT. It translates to CATQDRSSSTEAFF.

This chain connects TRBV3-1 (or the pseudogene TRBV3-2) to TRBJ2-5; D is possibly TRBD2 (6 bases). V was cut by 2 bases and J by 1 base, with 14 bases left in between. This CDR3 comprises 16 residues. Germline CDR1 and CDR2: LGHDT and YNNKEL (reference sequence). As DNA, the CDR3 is TGTGCCAGCAGCCAACCGGGACTCATTGGCCAAGAGACCCAGTACTTC. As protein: CASSQPGLIGQETQYF.

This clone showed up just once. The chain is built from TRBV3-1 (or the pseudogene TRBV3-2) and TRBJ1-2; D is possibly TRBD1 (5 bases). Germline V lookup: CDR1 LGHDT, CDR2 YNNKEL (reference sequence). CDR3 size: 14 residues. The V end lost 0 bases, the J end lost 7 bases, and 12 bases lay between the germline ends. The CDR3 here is CASSQDPQGFGYTF. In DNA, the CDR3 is TGTGCCAGCAGCCAAGATCCCCAGGGATTTGGCTACACCTTC.

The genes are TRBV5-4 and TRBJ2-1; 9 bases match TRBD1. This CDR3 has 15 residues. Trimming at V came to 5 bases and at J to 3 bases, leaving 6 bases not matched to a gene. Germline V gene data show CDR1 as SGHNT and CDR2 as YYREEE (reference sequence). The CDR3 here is CASRKDRGDYNEQFF. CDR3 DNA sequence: TGTGCCAGCAGAAAGGACAGGGGCGACTACAATGAGCAGTTCTTC. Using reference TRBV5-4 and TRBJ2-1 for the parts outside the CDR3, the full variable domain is ETGVTQSPTHLIKTRGQQVTLRCSSQSGHNTVSWYQQALGQGPQFIFQYYREEENGRGNFPPRFSGLQFPNYSSELNVNALELDDSALYLCASRKDRGDYNEQFFGPGTRLTVL.

The CDR3 sequence: CASSKGVGGNEKLFF. The CDR3 DNA is TGTGCCAGCAGCAAAGGGGTTGGGGGGAATGAAAAACTGTTTTTT. The chain combines TRBV25-1 with TRBJ1-4, with D perhaps TRBD1 (5 bases). Between the trimmed V and J ends, which lost 6 bases and 5 bases, there was a span of 16 bases. This CDR3 spans 15 amino acids. Germline V gene lookup returns CDR1 MGHDK and CDR2 SYGVNS.